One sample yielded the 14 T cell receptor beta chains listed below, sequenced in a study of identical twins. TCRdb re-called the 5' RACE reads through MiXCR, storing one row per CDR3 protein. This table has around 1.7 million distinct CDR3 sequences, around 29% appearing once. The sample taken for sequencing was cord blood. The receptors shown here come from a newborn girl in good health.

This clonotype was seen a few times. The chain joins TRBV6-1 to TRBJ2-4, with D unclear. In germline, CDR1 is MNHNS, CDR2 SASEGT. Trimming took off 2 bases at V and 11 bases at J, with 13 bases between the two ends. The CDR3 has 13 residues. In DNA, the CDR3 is TGTGCCAGCAGTGAAACTACTCCCCTCGTTCAGTACTTC. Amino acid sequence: CASSETTPLVQYF.

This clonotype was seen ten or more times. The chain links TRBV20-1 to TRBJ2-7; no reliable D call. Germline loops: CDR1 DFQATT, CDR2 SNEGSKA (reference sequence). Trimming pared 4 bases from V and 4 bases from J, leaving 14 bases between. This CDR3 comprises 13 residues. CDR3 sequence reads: CSAMVTPIYEQYF. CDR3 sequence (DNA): TGCAGTGCTATGGTAACGCCTATTTACGAGCAGTACTTC.

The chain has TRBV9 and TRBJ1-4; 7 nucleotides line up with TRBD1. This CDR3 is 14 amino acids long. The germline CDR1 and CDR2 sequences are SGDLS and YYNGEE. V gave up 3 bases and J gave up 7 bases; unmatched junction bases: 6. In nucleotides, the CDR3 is TGTGCCAGCAGCGGCGGGACAGCTAGTGAAAAACTGTTTTTT. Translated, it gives CASSGGTASEKLFF.

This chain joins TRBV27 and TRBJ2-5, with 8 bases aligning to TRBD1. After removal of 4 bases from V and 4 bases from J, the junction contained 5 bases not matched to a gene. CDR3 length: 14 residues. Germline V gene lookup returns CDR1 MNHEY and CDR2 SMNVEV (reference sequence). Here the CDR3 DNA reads TGTGCCAGCAGTTACCACGGACAGGGAGAGACCCAGTACTTC. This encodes CASSYHGQGETQYF.

The CDR3 protein is CASSQDPGQTYGYTF. The DNA of the CDR3 is TGCGCCAGCAGCCAAGACCCCGGACAGACCTATGGCTACACCTTC. This chain uses TRBV4-1 with TRBJ1-2; possibly TRBD1 for D (6 bases). Trimming stripped 0 bases from V and 4 bases from J, with 12 bases between. Looked up from germline, CDR1 is MGHRA and CDR2 is YSYEKL. The CDR3 runs to 15 residues.

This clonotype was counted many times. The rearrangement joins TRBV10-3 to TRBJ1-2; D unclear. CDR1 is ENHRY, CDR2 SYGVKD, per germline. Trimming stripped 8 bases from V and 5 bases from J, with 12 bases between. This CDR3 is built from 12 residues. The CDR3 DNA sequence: TGTGCCATCGGACGGGGAGGGTATGGCTACACCTTC. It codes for CAIGRGGYGYTF.

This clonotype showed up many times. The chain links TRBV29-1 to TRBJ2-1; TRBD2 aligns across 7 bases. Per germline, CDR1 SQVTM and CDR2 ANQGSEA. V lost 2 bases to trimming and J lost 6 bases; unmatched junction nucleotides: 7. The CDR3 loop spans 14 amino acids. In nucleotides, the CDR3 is TGCAGCGTTGAAACCCAGCGGGGCCGCAATGAGCAGTTCTTC. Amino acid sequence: CSVETQRGRNEQFF.

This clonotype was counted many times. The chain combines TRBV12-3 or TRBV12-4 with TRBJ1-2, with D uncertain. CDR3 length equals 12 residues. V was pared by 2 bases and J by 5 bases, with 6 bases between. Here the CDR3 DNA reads TGTGCCAGCAGTTTAATCGGGTATGGCTACACCTTC. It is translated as CASSLIGYGYTF.

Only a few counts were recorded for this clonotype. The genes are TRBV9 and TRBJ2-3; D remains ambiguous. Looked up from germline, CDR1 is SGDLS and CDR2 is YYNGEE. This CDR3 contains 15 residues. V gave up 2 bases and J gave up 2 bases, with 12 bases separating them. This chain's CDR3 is CASSVFELHTDTQYF. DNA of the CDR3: TGTGCCAGCAGCGTTTTTGAACTTCACACAGATACGCAGTATTTT.

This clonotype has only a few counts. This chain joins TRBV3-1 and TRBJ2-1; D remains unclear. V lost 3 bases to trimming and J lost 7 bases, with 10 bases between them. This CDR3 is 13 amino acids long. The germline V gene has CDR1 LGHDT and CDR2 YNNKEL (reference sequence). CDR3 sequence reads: CASSQDPSNEQFF. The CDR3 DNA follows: TGTGCCAGCAGCCAGGACCCATCGAATGAGCAGTTCTTC.

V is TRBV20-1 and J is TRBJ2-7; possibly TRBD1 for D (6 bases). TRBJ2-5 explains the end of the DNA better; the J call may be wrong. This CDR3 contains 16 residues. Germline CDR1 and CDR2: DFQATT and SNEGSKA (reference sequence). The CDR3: CSARDPWETGMETQYF. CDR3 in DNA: TGCAGTGCTAGAGACCCCTGGGAAACAGGGATGGAGACCCAGTACTTC.

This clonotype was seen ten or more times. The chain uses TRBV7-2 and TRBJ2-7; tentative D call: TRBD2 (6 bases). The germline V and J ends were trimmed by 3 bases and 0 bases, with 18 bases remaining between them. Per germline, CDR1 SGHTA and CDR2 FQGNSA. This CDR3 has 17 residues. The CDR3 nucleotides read TGTGCCAGCAGCTTGAGATTAATTGGGGACTCCTCCTACGAGCAGTACTTC. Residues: CASSLRLIGDSSYEQYF.

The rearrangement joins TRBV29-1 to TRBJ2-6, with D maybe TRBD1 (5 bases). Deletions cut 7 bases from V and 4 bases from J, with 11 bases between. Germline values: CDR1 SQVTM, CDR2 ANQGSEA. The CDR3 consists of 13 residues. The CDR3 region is CSALGAGANVLTF. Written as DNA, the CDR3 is TGCAGCGCCTTAGGGGCAGGGGCCAACGTCCTGACTTTC.

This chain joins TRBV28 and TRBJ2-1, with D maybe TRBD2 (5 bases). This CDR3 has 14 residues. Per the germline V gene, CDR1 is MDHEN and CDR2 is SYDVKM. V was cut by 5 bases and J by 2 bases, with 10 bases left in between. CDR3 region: CASSPLATYNEQFF. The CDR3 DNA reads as TGTGCCAGCAGTCCCCTAGCTACCTACAATGAGCAGTTCTTC.